The present entry profiles one T cell receptor (beta chain) with its context. Authors' data handling: Counts of nucleated cells, estimated from reference gene primer amplification, were obtained. TCRdb's table, derived via immunoSEQ multiplex PCR, lists solely in-frame clones and lacks some. That table furnishes V, J and clone size, whereas the DNA furnished D and trimming. This table has fewer than 45,000 clones, approximately 85% appearing once. This record comes from a study of blood T cell repertoires in COVID-19. On the study more broadly: The study drew acute and convalescent COVID-19 samples from the United States, Italy and Spain. Sample material is recorded as cDNA or gDNA derived from T cells, B-cell-depleted T cells, or PBMCs.

This CDR3 spans 14 amino acids. J gave up 0 bases and V 10 bases, and 9 bases lay outside the gene matches. Germline V lookup: CDR1 MNHEY, CDR2 SMNVEV (reference sequence). The clonotype was recovered from a man aged 40-55 years with active or convalescent COVID-19. The chain links TRBV27 to TRBJ2-7; 7 nucleotides match TRBD2. Source material: peripheral blood. The CDR3 nucleotides read TGTGCCATTTTGGGGGGGGTGAGCTCCTACGAGCAGTACTTC. Protein sequence: CAILGGVSSYEQYF.